Sequencing of this T cell receptor (beta chain) was carried out in a study of neoadjuvant anti-PD-1 for oral cavity cancer. Study details: Before surgery, most patients got three to four biweekly 3 mg/kg nivolumab doses. Patients without progression got a fourth dose around day 43.

Two replicates per tumor sample, mostly from 4.8 ug of genomic DNA. Clones were read by immunoSEQ multiplex PCR, and TCRdb kept only the in-frame ones, dropping some. The table lists fewer than 15,000 clones, about three fifths of them singletons. The CDR3 length is 14 residues. CDR1 is MDHEN and CDR2 is SYDVKM in the germline V gene. With 5 bases clipped from V and 2 bases from J, the junction kept 4 bases outside the gene matches. The source is a person aged 40 to 85 with oral cavity squamous cell carcinoma. This rearrangement joins TRBV28 to TRBJ1-2, with TRBD1 matching over 8 bases. The input for sequencing was tumor tissue, taken before nivolumab (anti-PD-1) treatment. The CDR3 nucleotides are TGTGCCAGCAGTCCTACAGGGGGAAACTATGGCTACACCTTC. It is translated as CASSPTGGNYGYTF.